Following are 20 T cell receptor beta chains from one sample sequenced in a study of CD8+ T cells in alopecia areata. Treatment indicated: oral pan-JAK inhibitor, 5-10 mg twice daily. Sequencing templates came from extracted RNA that was reverse transcribed into cDNA. Method: immunoSEQ multiplex PCR; TCRdb's copy keeps in-frame clones and lacks some. Of 180,000 or so clones listed, 51% are singletons. Source: CD8+ T cells sorted from blood, taken between weeks 51 and 54, from a patient treated with tofacitinib. These receptors were obtained from a human donor with alopecia areata.

This chain uses TRBV5-1 with TRBJ2-5; 7 bases are shared with TRBD1. V lost 0 bases, J lost 2 bases, and 4 bases stayed unmatched. CDR3 length: 15 amino acids. CDR1 is SGHRS and CDR2 is YFSETQ in the germline V gene. The CDR3 protein is CASSLVPGGQETQYF. The CDR3 DNA reads as TGCGCCAGCAGCTTGGTCCCAGGGGGACAAGAGACCCAGTACTTC. Supplemented by reference TRBV5-1 and TRBJ2-5, the full variable domain reads KAGVTQTPRYLIKTRGQQVTLSCSPISGHRSVSWYQQTPGQGLQFLFEYFSETQRNKGNFPGRFSGRQFSNSRSEMNVSTLELGDSALYLCASSLVPGGQETQYFGPGTRLLVL.

The chain is built from TRBV12-5 and TRBJ2-7, with D possibly called TRBD1 or TRBD2 (5 bases each). The length of the CDR3 is 13 residues. Deletions cut 4 bases from V and 2 bases from J, with 9 bases between. Germline CDR1 reads LGHNT; CDR2 reads FRNRAP. The CDR3 DNA reads TGTGCTAGTGGTTGGGACCAAACCTACGAGCAGTACTTC. Encoded protein: CASGWDQTYEQYF.

The count of this clone is one. This chain's CDR3 is CASSLIDSYEQYF. For the CDR3, the DNA is TGCGCCAGCAGCTTGATCGACTCCTACGAGCAGTACTTC. The chain recombines TRBV5-1 with TRBJ2-7; D remains unclear. The germline V gene encodes CDR1 SGHRS and CDR2 YFSETQ. With 1 base removed from V and 0 bases from J, the gap between germline ends came to 5 bases. The CDR3 is made up of 13 amino acids.

V usage is TRBV21-1 and J usage is TRBJ2-3; TRBD1, the D gene given by the table, was not confirmed from the DNA. TRBV21-1 is a documented pseudogene. The CDR3 is 16 amino acids. The CDR3 region is CASSKSGPDNTDTQYF. The CDR3 coding sequence is TGTGCCAGCAGCAAAAGTGGCCCGGACAACACAGATACGCAGTATTTT.

The CDR3 protein is CASSLRLGDEQFF. The CDR3 DNA sequence: TGTGCCAGCAGCCTCCGACTTGGGGATGAGCAGTTCTTC. The rearrangement joins TRBV7-9 to TRBJ2-1; D is ambiguous. The germline CDR1 and CDR2 sequences are SEHNR and FQNEAQ (reference sequence). Between the trimmed V and J ends, which lost 5 bases and 8 bases, there was a span of 13 bases. The CDR3 totals 13 residues.

V usage is TRBV5-6 and J usage is TRBJ1-4; no firm D call. This CDR3 has 17 amino acids. Trimming left V 3 bases short and J 0 bases short, with 15 bases between. The germline V gene has CDR1 SGHDT and CDR2 YYEEEE. CDR3 nucleotides: TGTGCCAGCAGCTCCCTAAGGCCCACTGCAACTAATGAAAAACTGTTTTTT. Translated, it gives CASSSLRPTATNEKLFF. Full variable domain (remainder filled in from reference TRBV5-6 and TRBJ1-4): DAGVTQSPTHLIKTRGQQVTLRCSPKSGHDTVSWYQQALGQGPQFIFQYYEEEERQRGNFPDRFSGHQFPNYSSELNVNALLLGDSALYLCASSSLRPTATNEKLFFGSGTQLSVL.

This chain joins TRBV6-5 and TRBJ1-1; D call uncertain. CDR1 MNHEY and CDR2 SVGAGI come from the germline V gene. Between the trimmed V and J ends, which lost 0 bases and 0 bases, there was a span of 11 bases. The CDR3 spans 16 residues. This CDR3 reads CASSYSEEGLNTEAFF. The CDR3 DNA follows: TGTGCCAGCAGTTACTCAGAGGAGGGCTTGAACACTGAAGCTTTCTTT.

This clone was observed a few times. The chain recombines TRBV7-9 with TRBJ2-7; 9 bases are shared with TRBD2. V lost 1 base, J lost 2 bases, and 3 bases stayed unmatched. The CDR3 has 15 residues. Germline CDR1 is SEHNR and CDR2 is FQNEAQ (reference sequence). CDR3 loop: CASSLDLAGPYEQYF. As DNA, the CDR3 is TGTGCCAGCAGCTTAGATCTAGCGGGGCCCTACGAGCAGTACTTC.

This sequence joins TRBV19 and TRBJ1-1; no clear D gene. This CDR3 has 14 amino acids. The V and J ends lost 2 bases and 4 bases respectively, with 11 bases between them. The germline V gene encodes CDR1 LNHDA and CDR2 SQIVND (reference sequence). The CDR3 region has the DNA TGTGCCAGTAGTATAAGGTTGGCAACCACTGAAGCTTTCTTT. It yields the protein CASSIRLATTEAFF.

This clone has only a few counts. The rearrangement joins TRBV7-2 to TRBJ2-3; D is ambiguous. The germline V and J ends were trimmed by 5 bases and 7 bases, with 13 bases remaining between them. The CDR3 spans 13 residues. The germline V gene encodes CDR1 SGHTA and CDR2 FQGNSA. The DNA for the CDR3 is TGTGCCAGCAGCCCCCCAAACCCGTATACGCAGTATTTT. It codes for CASSPPNPYTQYF.

V is TRBV13 and J is TRBJ2-7; weak D call: TRBD2 (6 bases). With 2 bases removed from V and 6 bases from J, the gap between germline ends came to 14 bases. The CDR3 runs 14 residues. Per germline, CDR1 PRHDT and CDR2 FYEKMQ (reference sequence). The CDR3 loop is CASSLLLAGSEQYF. The CDR3 DNA reads as TGTGCCAGCAGCTTACTATTGGCGGGGAGCGAGCAGTACTTC.

The genes are TRBV23-1 and TRBJ2-1; TRBD2 matches at 10 bases. TRBV23-1 is marked as an open reading frame, function uncertain. CDR3 length: 16 amino acids. The junction had 4 bases not matched to a gene; V was cut back by 3 bases and J by 2 bases. The CDR3 region is CASSHLAGVTYNEQFF. Here the CDR3 DNA reads TGCGCCAGCAGTCATCTAGCGGGGGTAACCTACAATGAGCAGTTCTTC.

The chain carries TRBV5-4 and TRBJ2-1, with TRBD2 identical over 10 bases. From germline, CDR1 is SGHNT and CDR2 YYREEE (reference sequence). V dropped 6 bases and J dropped 2; count of bases not matched to a gene: 8. This CDR3 comprises 16 residues. CDR3 DNA sequence: TGTGCCAGCACCCTTTTAGCGGGGGGCCCCTACAATGAGCAGTTCTTC. The encoded protein is CASTLLAGGPYNEQFF.

J is TRBJ1-5 and V is TRBV2, with D maybe TRBD1 (6 bases). Germline V CDR1 and CDR2: SNHLY, FYNNEI. The V and J ends lost 2 bases and 2 bases respectively, with 13 bases between them. CDR3 size: 16 residues. The CDR3 loop reads CASSESGVNGNQPQHF. CDR3 nucleotides: TGTGCCAGCAGTGAATCAGGGGTTAATGGCAATCAGCCCCAGCATTTT.

The chain links TRBV7-9 to TRBJ1-1; D remains ambiguous. Germline CDR1 and CDR2: SEHNR and FQNEAQ (reference sequence). The CDR3 runs to 12 residues. Between the trimmed V and J ends, which lost 3 bases and 6 bases, there was a span of 8 bases. The CDR3 sequence is CASSFGRSEAFF. The CDR3 DNA follows: TGTGCCAGCAGCTTCGGCCGGTCTGAAGCTTTCTTT.

The V and J genes are TRBV27 and TRBJ1-1, with D tentatively TRBD1 (6 bases). V shed 0 bases and J shed 3 bases, with 11 bases lying between them. The CDR3 contains 15 residues. The germline V gene encodes CDR1 MNHEY and CDR2 SMNVEV (reference sequence). CDR3 sequence: CASSLSAGAYTEAFF. DNA for the CDR3: TGTGCCAGCAGTTTATCTGCAGGGGCCTACACTGAAGCTTTCTTT.

The chain combines TRBV6-4 with TRBJ2-3; 7 nucleotides align to TRBD2. V dropped 3 bases and J dropped 3; count of bases not matched to a gene: 6. This CDR3 contains 15 residues. Germline V gene data show CDR1 as MRHNA and CDR2 as SNTAGT. CDR3 residues: CASSEGNGGTDTQYF. CDR3 coding DNA: TGTGCCAGCAGTGAGGGGAACGGGGGGACAGATACGCAGTATTTT.

Here the CDR3 reads CASSWVGVTDTQYF. In DNA form, the CDR3 reads TGTGCCAGCAGCTGGGTGGGAGTCACAGATACGCAGTATTTT. The chain recombines TRBV7-2 with TRBJ2-3; TRBD2 is a possible D gene (5 bases). This CDR3 contains 14 residues. Germline V gives CDR1 SGHTA, CDR2 FQGNSA. Trimming removed 4 bases at V and 2 bases at J, with 10 bases between.

This clone showed up just a few times. V is TRBV7-2 and J is TRBJ1-2; 10 bases are shared with TRBD1. Germline CDR1 reads SGHTA; CDR2 reads FQGNSA. Trimming cost V 4 bases and J 5 bases; bases outside gene matches: 7. This CDR3 has 15 residues. For the CDR3, the DNA is TGTGCCAGCAGCTCCGACAGGGGGCGAGAGTATGGCTACACCTTC. Its translation is CASSSDRGREYGYTF. Supplemented by reference TRBV7-2 and TRBJ1-2, the full variable domain reads GAGVSQSPSNKVTEKGKDVELRCDPISGHTALYWYRQSLGQGLEFLIYFQGNSAPDKSGLPSDRFSAERTGGSVSTLTIQRTQQEDSAVYLCASSSDRGREYGYTFGSGTRLTVV.

This clone was observed a few times. The V gene is TRBV11-1, the J gene TRBJ2-3; no clear D. The germline CDR1 and CDR2 sequences are SGHAT and FQDESV (reference sequence). V was shortened by 1 base and J by 7 bases, with 6 bases between the two germline ends. There are 12 residues in the CDR3. The CDR3 reads CASSLEPNTQYF. The CDR3 bases are TGTGCCAGCAGCTTAGAACCCAATACGCAGTATTTT.